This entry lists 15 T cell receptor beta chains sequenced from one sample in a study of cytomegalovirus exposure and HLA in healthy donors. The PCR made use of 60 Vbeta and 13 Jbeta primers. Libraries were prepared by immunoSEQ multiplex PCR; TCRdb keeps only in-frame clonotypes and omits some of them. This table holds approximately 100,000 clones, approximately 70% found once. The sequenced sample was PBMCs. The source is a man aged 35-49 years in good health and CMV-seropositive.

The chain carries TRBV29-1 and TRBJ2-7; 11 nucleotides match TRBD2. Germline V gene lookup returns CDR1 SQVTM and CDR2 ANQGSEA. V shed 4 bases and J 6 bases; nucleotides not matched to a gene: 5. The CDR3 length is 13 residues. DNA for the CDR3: TGCAGCGTTGTCACTAGCGGGAGTGGCGAGCAGTACTTC. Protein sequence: CSVVTSGSGEQYF.

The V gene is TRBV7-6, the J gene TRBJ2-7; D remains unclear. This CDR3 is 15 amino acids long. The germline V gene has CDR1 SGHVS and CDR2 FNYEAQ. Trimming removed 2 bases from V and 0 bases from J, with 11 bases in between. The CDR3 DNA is TGTGCCAGCAGCTTAAAGGCGGAGAGCTCCTACGAGCAGTACGTC. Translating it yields CASSLKAESSYEQYV.

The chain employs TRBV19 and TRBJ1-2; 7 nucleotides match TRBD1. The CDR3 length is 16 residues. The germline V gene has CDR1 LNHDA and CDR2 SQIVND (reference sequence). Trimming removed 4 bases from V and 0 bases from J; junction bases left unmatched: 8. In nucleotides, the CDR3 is TGTGCCAGTAGTACTGCCGGGACAGACCCTAACTATGGCTACACCTTC. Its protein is CASSTAGTDPNYGYTF. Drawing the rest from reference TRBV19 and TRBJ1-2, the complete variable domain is DGGITQSPKYLFRKEGQNVTLSCEQNLNHDAMYWYRQDPGQGLRLIYYSQIVNDFQKGDIAEGYSVSREKKESFPLTVTSAQKNPTAFYLCASSTAGTDPNYGYTFGSGTRLTVV.

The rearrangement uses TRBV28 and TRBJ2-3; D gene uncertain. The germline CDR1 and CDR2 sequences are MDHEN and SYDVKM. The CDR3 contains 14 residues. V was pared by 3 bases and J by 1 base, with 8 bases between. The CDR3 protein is CASSFLQGTDTQYF. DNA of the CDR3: TGTGCCAGCAGTTTTCTCCAGGGCACAGATACGCAGTATTTT. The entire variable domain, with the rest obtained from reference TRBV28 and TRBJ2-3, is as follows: DVKVTQSSRYLVKRTGEKVFLECVQDMDHENMFWYRQDPGLGLRLIYFSYDVKMKEKGDIPEGYSVSREKKERFSLILESASTNQTSMYLCASSFLQGTDTQYFGPGTRLTVL.

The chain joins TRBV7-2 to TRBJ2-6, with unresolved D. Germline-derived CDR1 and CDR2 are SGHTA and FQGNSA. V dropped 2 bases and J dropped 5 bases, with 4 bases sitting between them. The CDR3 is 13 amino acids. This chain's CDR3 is CASSLLWANVLTF. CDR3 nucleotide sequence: TGTGCCAGCAGCTTACTCTGGGCCAACGTCCTGACTTTC.

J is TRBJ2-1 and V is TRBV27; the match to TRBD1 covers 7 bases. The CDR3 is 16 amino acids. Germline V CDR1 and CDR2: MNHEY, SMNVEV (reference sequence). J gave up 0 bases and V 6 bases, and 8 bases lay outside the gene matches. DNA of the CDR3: TGTGCCAGCAGCCGTCTAGGGGGCAGCTCCTACAATGAGCAGTTCTTC. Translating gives CASSRLGGSSYNEQFF.

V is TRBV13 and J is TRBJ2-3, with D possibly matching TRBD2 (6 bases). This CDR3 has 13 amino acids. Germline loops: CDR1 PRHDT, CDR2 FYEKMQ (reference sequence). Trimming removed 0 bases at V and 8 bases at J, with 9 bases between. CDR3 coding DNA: TGTGCCAGCAGCTTAGGCCGGGGAGGTACGCAGTATTTT. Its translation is CASSLGRGGTQYF. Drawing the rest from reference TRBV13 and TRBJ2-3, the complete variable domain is AAGVIQSPRHLIKEKRETATLKCYPIPRHDTVYWYQQGPGQDPQFLISFYEKMQSDKGSIPDRFSAQQFSDYHSELNMSSLELGDSALYFCASSLGRGGTQYFGPGTRLTVL.

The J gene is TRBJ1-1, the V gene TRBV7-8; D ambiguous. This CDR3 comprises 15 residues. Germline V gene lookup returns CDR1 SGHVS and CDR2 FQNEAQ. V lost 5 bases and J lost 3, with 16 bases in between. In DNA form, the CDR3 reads TGTGCCAGCAGCCCTCGCCTTAATCGGGACACTGAAGCTTTCTTT. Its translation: CASSPRLNRDTEAFF.

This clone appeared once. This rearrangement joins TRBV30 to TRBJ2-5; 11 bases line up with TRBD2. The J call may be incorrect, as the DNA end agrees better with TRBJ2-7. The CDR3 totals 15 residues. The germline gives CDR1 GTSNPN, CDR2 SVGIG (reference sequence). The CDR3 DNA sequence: TGTGCCTGGTTCCGATCTAGCGGGAGGACCCACGAGCAGTACTTC. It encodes CAWFRSSGRTHEQYF.

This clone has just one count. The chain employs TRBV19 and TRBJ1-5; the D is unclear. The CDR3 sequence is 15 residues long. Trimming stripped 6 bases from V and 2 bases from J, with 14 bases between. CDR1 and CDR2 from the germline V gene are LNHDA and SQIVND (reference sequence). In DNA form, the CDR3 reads TGTGCCAGTAGCTTGCGACACTCGGGCAATCAGCCCCAGCATTTT. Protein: CASSLRHSGNQPQHF.

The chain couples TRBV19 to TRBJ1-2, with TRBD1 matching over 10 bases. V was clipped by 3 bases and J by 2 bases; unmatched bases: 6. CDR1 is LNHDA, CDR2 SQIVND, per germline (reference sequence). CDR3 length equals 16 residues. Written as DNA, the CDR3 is TGTGCCAGTAGTATCAGGTGGACAGGGGGAAACTATGGCTACACCTTC. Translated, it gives CASSIRWTGGNYGYTF.

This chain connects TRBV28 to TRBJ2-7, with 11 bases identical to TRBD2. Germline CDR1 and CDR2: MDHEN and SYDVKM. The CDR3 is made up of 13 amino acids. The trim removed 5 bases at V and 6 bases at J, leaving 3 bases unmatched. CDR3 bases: TGTGCCAGCAGTCCCGGACTAGCGGGCGAGCAGTACTTC. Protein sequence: CASSPGLAGEQYF.

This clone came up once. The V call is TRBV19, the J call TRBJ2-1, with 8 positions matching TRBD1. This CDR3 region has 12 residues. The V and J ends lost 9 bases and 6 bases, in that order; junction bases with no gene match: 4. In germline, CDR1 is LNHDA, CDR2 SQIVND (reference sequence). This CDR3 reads CASLTGGNEQFF. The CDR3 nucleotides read TGTGCCAGCTTAACAGGGGGCAATGAGCAGTTCTTC. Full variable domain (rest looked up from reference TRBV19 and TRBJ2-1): DGGITQSPKYLFRKEGQNVTLSCEQNLNHDAMYWYRQDPGQGLRLIYYSQIVNDFQKGDIAEGYSVSREKKESFPLTVTSAQKNPTAFYLCASLTGGNEQFFGPGTRLTVL.

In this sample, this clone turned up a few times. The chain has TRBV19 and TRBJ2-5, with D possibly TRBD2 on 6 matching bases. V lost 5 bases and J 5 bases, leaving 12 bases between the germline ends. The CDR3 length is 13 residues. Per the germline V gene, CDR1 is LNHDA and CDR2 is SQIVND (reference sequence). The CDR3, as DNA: TGTGCCAGTAGTGGCGGGATGGTTGAGACCCAGTACTTC. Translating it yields CASSGGMVETQYF.

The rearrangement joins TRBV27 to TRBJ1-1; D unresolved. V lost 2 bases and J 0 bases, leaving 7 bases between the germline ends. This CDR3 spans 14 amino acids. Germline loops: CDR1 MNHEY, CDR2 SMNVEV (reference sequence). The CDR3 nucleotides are TGTGCCAGCAGTTTACTCGGGATGAACACTGAAGCTTTCTTT. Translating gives CASSLLGMNTEAFF.